This note documents a single T cell receptor (beta chain) sequence. Cohort 3 recovery required two negative PCRs, clearance, or symptom resolution. These data are taken from a study of blood T cell repertoires in COVID-19. Profiling relied on immunoSEQ multiplex PCR, and the TCRdb table lists in-frame clones only, not all of them. The data contain some 260,000 clones, around nine tenths of them seen just once; the ten biggest clones take up 8% to 10%. The CDR3 extends over 18 amino acids. Germline trimming cut 4 bases from V and 0 bases from J; bases unmatched to any gene: 10. In germline, CDR1 is SGHRS, CDR2 YFSETQ.

The TCR originated in a man in his forties who had recovered from COVID-19. Sequenced material: PBMCs or T cells enriched from blood (not recorded which). The chain links TRBV5-1 to TRBJ2-4; TRBD2 aligns across 10 bases. This chain's CDR3 is CASSLTLLAGLAKNIQYF. As DNA, the CDR3 is TGCGCCAGCAGCCTAACTTTACTAGCGGGGTTAGCCAAAAACATTCAGTACTTC.